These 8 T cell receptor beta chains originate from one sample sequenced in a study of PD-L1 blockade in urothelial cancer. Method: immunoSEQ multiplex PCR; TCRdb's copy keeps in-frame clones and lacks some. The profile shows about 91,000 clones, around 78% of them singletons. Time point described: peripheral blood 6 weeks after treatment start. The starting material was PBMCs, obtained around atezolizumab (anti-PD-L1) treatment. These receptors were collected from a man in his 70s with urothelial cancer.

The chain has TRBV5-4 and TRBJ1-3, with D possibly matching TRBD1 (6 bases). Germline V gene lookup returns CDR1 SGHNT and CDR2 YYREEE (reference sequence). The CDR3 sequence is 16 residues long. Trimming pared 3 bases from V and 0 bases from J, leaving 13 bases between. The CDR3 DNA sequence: TGTGCCAGCAGCTATCGACAGGACCACTCTGGAAACACCATATATTTT. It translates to CASSYRQDHSGNTIYF.

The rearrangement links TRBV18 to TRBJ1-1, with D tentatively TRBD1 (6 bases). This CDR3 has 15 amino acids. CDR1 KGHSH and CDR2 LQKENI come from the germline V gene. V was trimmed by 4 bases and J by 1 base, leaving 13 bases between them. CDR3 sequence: CASSLQRGANTEAFF. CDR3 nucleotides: TGTGCCAGCTCACTCCAACGGGGGGCGAACACTGAAGCTTTCTTT.

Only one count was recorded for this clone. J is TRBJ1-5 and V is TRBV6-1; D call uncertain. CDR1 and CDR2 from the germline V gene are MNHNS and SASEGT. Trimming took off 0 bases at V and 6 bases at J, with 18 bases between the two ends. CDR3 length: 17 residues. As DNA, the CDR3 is TGTGCCAGCAGTGAAGCAGGCGTTCGTAGCAGTAGTCAGCCCCAGCATTTT. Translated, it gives CASSEAGVRSSSQPQHF.

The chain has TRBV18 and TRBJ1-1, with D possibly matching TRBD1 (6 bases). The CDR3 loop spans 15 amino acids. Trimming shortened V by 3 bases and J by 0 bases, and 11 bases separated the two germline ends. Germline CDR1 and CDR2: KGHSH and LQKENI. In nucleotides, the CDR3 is TGTGCCAGCTCACCTCTGACAGGAATGAACACTGAAGCTTTCTTT. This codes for CASSPLTGMNTEAFF.

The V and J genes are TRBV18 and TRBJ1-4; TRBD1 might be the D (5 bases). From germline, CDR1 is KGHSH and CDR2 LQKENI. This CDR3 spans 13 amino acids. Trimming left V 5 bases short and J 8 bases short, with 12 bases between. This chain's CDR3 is CASSADKGEKLFF. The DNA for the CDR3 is TGTGCCAGCTCAGCGGACAAAGGGGAAAAACTGTTTTTT.

CDR3: CASRSGGNGELFF. The CDR3 DNA is TGTGCCAGCAGATCAGGGGGTAACGGGGAGCTGTTTTTT. J is TRBJ2-2 and V is TRBV27; 7 nucleotides match TRBD1. This CDR3 has 13 amino acids. V shed 6 bases, J shed 7 bases, and the junction held 5 bases outside the gene matches. Germline V lookup: CDR1 MNHEY, CDR2 SMNVEV (reference sequence).

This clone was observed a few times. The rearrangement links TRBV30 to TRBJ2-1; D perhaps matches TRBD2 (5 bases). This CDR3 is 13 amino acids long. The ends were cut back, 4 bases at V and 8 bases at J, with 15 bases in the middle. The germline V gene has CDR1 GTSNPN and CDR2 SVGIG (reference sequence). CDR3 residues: CAWTVLESHEQFF. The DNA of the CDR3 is TGTGCCTGGACGGTACTAGAATCCCATGAGCAGTTCTTC.

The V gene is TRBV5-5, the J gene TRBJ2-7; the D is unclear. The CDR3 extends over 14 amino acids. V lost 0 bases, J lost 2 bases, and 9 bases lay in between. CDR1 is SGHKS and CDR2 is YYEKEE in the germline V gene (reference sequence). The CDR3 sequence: CASSLGESPYEQYF. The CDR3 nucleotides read TGTGCCAGCAGCTTGGGTGAGTCCCCCTACGAGCAGTACTTC. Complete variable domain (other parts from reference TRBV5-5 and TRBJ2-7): DAGVTQSPTHLIKTRGQQVTLRCSPISGHKSVSWYQQVLGQGPQFIFQYYEKEERGRGNFPDRFSARQFPNYSSELNVNALLLGDSALYLCASSLGESPYEQYFGPGTRLTVT.